Listed here are 5 T cell receptor beta chains from one sample, sequenced in a study of cytomegalovirus exposure and HLA in healthy donors. Primers: 60 Vbeta forward and 13 Jbeta reverse. Produced via immunoSEQ multiplex PCR; TCRdb's table is partial and in-frame only. The table includes fewer than 200,000 clones, about 69% detected once. The sample was PBMCs. Receptor source: a human donor in good health.

The rearrangement uses TRBV28 and TRBJ2-1; 9 bases fit TRBD1. Germline values: CDR1 MDHEN, CDR2 SYDVKM. Trimming cost V 8 bases and J 4 bases; bases outside gene matches: 30. The CDR3 runs to 22 residues. CDR3 nucleotides: TGTGCCAGCTCATATACTCTGGGGGGGAACAGGGGGCGCGTGGGTTCGTACAATGAGCAGTTCTTC. This translates into CASSYTLGGNRGRVGSYNEQFF. Full variable domain (outside the CDR3, taken from reference TRBV28 and TRBJ2-1): DVKVTQSSRYLVKRTGEKVFLECVQDMDHENMFWYRQDPGLGLRLIYFSYDVKMKEKGDIPEGYSVSREKKERFSLILESASTNQTSMYLCASSYTLGGNRGRVGSYNEQFFGPGTRLTVL.

The V and J genes are TRBV5-1 and TRBJ1-1; 8 positions match TRBD1. Unmatched junction bases numbered 6, after V lost 4 bases and J lost 1 base. Germline loops: CDR1 SGHRS, CDR2 YFSETQ. The CDR3 sequence is 15 residues long. CDR3 amino acids: CASSLLTGGNTEAFF. Written as DNA, the CDR3 is TGCGCCAGCAGCCTCCTCACAGGGGGGAACACTGAAGCTTTCTTT.

The chain has TRBV15 and TRBJ2-5; possibly TRBD1 for D (6 bases). Germline CDR1 is LNHNV and CDR2 is YYDKDF (reference sequence). This CDR3 has 16 amino acids. V gave up 3 bases and J gave up 4 bases, with 18 bases separating them. The CDR3 DNA sequence: TGTGCCACCAGCAGGGCGTTTGGGGCCAGGGGAGAGACCCAGTACTTC. It is translated as CATSRAFGARGETQYF. Full variable domain (missing parts from reference TRBV15 and TRBJ2-5): DAMVIQNPRYQVTQFGKPVTLSCSQTLNHNVMYWYQQKSSQAPKLLFHYYDKDFNNEADTPDNFQSRRPNTSFCFLDIRSPGLGDTAMYLCATSRAFGARGETQYFGPGTRLLVL.

In the case of this clone: Mismatch with germline at one junction end may stem from a read error. The V and J genes are TRBV7-9 and TRBJ2-6; TRBD1 is a possible D gene (5 bases). Looked up from germline, CDR1 is SEHNR and CDR2 is FQNEAQ (reference sequence). The CDR3 covers 18 residues. The CDR3 protein is CSSSPRAYRSSGANVLTF. In DNA, the CDR3 is TGTTCCAGCAGTCCCAGGGCGTACCGTAGCTCTGGGGCCAACGTCCTGACTTTC.

This clone was seen a few times. V usage is TRBV6-1 and J usage is TRBJ1-1; D is possibly TRBD1 (6 bases). Germline V gene lookup returns CDR1 MNHNS and CDR2 SASEGT. This CDR3 is built from 15 residues. The ends were cut back, 1 base at V and 0 bases at J, with 9 bases in the middle. The DNA of the CDR3 is TGTGCCAGCAGTGAAGAGGGGGGGATGAACACTGAAGCTTTCTTT. Protein sequence: CASSEEGGMNTEAFF.